The 16 T cell receptor beta chains in this list originate from one sample, sequenced in a study of cytomegalovirus exposure and HLA in healthy donors. Primers: 60 Vbeta forward and 13 Jbeta reverse. Clones were read by immunoSEQ multiplex PCR, and TCRdb kept only the in-frame ones, dropping some. The sample carries approximately 150,000 clones, 81% recorded once. The sequenced material came from PBMCs. The receptors shown here come from a man aged 50-59 years in good health and CMV-seropositive.

This clone turned up a few times. This chain uses TRBV28 with TRBJ2-7; 7 bases agree with TRBD2. This CDR3 has 15 residues. Germline trimming cut 6 bases from V and 1 base from J; bases unmatched to any gene: 9. Germline CDR1 and CDR2: MDHEN and SYDVKM. This chain's CDR3 is CASRPTSAHSYEQYF. As DNA, the CDR3 is TGTGCCAGCAGGCCCACTAGCGCCCATTCCTACGAGCAGTACTTC.

V gene TRBV2 combines with J gene TRBJ1-6; D not certain. The V gene's germline CDR1 is SNHLY and CDR2 FYNNEI. Trimming removed 6 bases from V and 9 bases from J, with 21 bases in between. The CDR3 spans 16 residues. The CDR3 DNA reads TGTGCCAGCAGCCAACCCGGGTCCCCGCGGGGTTCACCCCTCCACTTT. It codes for CASSQPGSPRGSPLHF.

In DNA, the CDR3 is TGTGCCAGCAGCGTACAGGGCCACTATGGCTACACCTTC. The encoded protein is CASSVQGHYGYTF. This chain connects TRBV7-2 to TRBJ1-2, with D possibly being TRBD1 (6 bases). Deletions cut 5 bases from V and 3 bases from J, with 10 bases between. Per germline, CDR1 SGHTA and CDR2 FQGNSA. This CDR3 spans 13 amino acids.

The chain has TRBV19 and TRBJ1-2, with D hard to call. V dropped 5 bases and J dropped 6 bases, with 13 bases sitting between them. Germline loops: CDR1 LNHDA, CDR2 SQIVND (reference sequence). The CDR3 is 13 residues long. The CDR3 sequence is CASSLLGLDGYTF. CDR3 in DNA: TGTGCCAGTAGTCTTCTGGGCCTGGATGGCTACACCTTC.

The chain joins TRBV6-1 to TRBJ1-5, with TRBD1 as a possible D gene (6 bases). The CDR3 extends over 15 amino acids. V lost 7 bases, J lost 2 bases, and 15 bases lay in between. In germline, CDR1 is MNHNS, CDR2 SASEGT. The CDR3 spells CASTGGKGGNQPQHF. For the CDR3, the DNA is TGTGCCAGCACTGGGGGCAAAGGGGGCAATCAGCCCCAGCATTTT.

This chain links TRBV7-2 with TRBJ1-2; D uncertain. This CDR3 spans 14 amino acids. Trimming stripped 2 bases from V and 3 bases from J, with 10 bases between. CDR1 and CDR2 from the germline V gene are SGHTA and FQGNSA. The CDR3 DNA reads TGTGCCAGCAGCTTATATCGTACGGACTATGGCTACACCTTC. Translating it yields CASSLYRTDYGYTF.

This clone has a handful of counts. The chain carries TRBV21-1 and TRBJ2-1; the tabulated D call, TRBD2, remains unverified against the DNA. TRBV21-1 has pseudogene status. This CDR3 comprises 22 residues. In DNA form, the CDR3 reads TGTGCCAGCAGCAAAGCTCTCGAGTCACTAGCGGGGTCCTCTAAATTCTACAATGAGCAGTTCTTC. Its translation is CASSKALESLAGSSKFYNEQFF.

This chain uses TRBV27 with TRBJ2-3, with 8 positions matching TRBD2. The CDR3 is made up of 16 amino acids. Per the germline V gene, CDR1 is MNHEY and CDR2 is SMNVEV (reference sequence). Unmatched junction bases numbered 11, after V lost 5 bases and J lost 4 bases. The CDR3 sequence is CASSPTSGSIPDTQYF. The DNA of the CDR3 is TGTGCCAGCAGTCCAACAAGCGGGAGTATCCCAGATACGCAGTATTTT.

CDR3: CASSLLSSYNEQFF. The CDR3 DNA follows: TGTGCCAGCAGTTTGCTGAGCTCCTACAATGAGCAGTTCTTC. The rearrangement uses TRBV28 and TRBJ2-1; D remains unclear. The CDR3 is made up of 14 amino acids. Trimming cost V 3 bases and J 0 bases, with 6 bases left between them. The germline CDR1 and CDR2 sequences are MDHEN and SYDVKM. Full variable domain (outside the CDR3, taken from reference TRBV28 and TRBJ2-1): DVKVTQSSRYLVKRTGEKVFLECVQDMDHENMFWYRQDPGLGLRLIYFSYDVKMKEKGDIPEGYSVSREKKERFSLILESASTNQTSMYLCASSLLSSYNEQFFGPGTRLTVL.

V and J are TRBV9 and TRBJ2-7; D remains ambiguous. The V end lost 7 bases, the J end lost 0 bases, and 11 bases lay between the germline ends. The V gene's germline CDR1 is SGDLS and CDR2 YYNGEE. This CDR3 region has 13 residues. As DNA, the CDR3 is TGTGCCAGCGGTGGTTGGAGCTCCTACGAGCAGTACTTC. This codes for CASGGWSSYEQYF.

The V and J genes are TRBV5-1 and TRBJ2-5, with D perhaps TRBD2 (5 bases). CDR1 SGHRS and CDR2 YFSETQ come from the germline V gene. This CDR3 contains 13 residues. Between the trimmed V and J ends, which lost 2 bases and 6 bases, there was a span of 11 bases. DNA for the CDR3: TGCGCCAGCAGCTTCCTCGGGGAGAAGACCCAGTACTTC. It is translated as CASSFLGEKTQYF.

The chain uses TRBV9 and TRBJ2-7; TRBD2 agrees at 10 bases. V gave up 3 bases and J gave up 3 bases; unmatched junction bases: 6. The CDR3 contains 15 residues. CDR1 and CDR2 from the germline V gene are SGDLS and YYNGEE. Written as DNA, the CDR3 is TGTGCCAGCAGCGCCGCAGCTAGCGGGAGCTACGAGCAGTACTTC. The encoded protein is CASSAAASGSYEQYF.

V gene TRBV6-1 combines with J gene TRBJ1-5, with 9 positions matching TRBD1. Germline V gene sequence: CDR1 MNHNS, CDR2 SASEGT. J gave up 5 bases and V 7 bases, and 6 bases lay outside the gene matches. CDR3 length: 14 amino acids. CDR3 loop: CASTPGQGYQPQHF. The CDR3 nucleotides are TGTGCCAGCACCCCGGGACAGGGATATCAGCCCCAGCATTTT.

The rearrangement joins TRBV9 to TRBJ1-6; TRBD1 matches at 8 bases. The CDR3 has 14 amino acids. The germline CDR1 and CDR2 sequences are SGDLS and YYNGEE. The trim removed 3 bases at V and 9 bases at J, leaving 5 bases unmatched. CDR3 DNA sequence: TGTGCCAGCAGCGCACAGGGGGGCAGTTCACCCCTCCACTTT. Amino acid sequence: CASSAQGGSSPLHF.

This clone was recorded a few times. The rearrangement links TRBV7-9 to TRBJ2-5; maybe TRBD1 (6 bases). The germline V gene encodes CDR1 SEHNR and CDR2 FQNEAQ (reference sequence). The CDR3 extends over 14 amino acids. V was shortened by 3 bases and J by 4 bases, with 12 bases between the two germline ends. The chain's CDR3 is CASSFAGVGETQYF. CDR3 sequence (DNA): TGTGCCAGCAGCTTTGCAGGGGTGGGAGAGACCCAGTACTTC.

The rearrangement uses TRBV29-1 and TRBJ2-3, with D maybe TRBD2 (6 bases). This CDR3 is 13 amino acids long. Trimming cost V 5 bases and J 7 bases, with 16 bases left between them. Germline V gene lookup returns CDR1 SQVTM and CDR2 ANQGSEA. The DNA for the CDR3 is TGCAGCGTTCGCGGAGGGCCCCCATATACGCAGTATTTT. Amino acids: CSVRGGPPYTQYF.